This T cell receptor (beta chain) is drawn from a study of neurological immune-mediated disorders. Study outcomes and limitations: Expanded clones shared no identical CDR3 amino acid sequences across subjects, which suggested private TCR-beta repertoires in all groups.

TCRdb itself ran the 5' RACE reads through MiXCR, one entry per CDR3 protein. In the table there are 55,000 to 60,000 distinct CDR3 sequences, roughly 3.2% of which are singletons. Unsorted libraries were prepared from 2 million PBMCs that had been stored at -80 C. This clonotype has a single count. Its specificity is not known. Germline is not matched at one junction end, which may reflect a read error. The CDR3 runs 12 residues. Germline CDR1 KGHDR, CDR2 SFDVKD. This TCR derives from a woman in her 30s with multiple sclerosis. V and J are TRBV24-1 and TRBJ1-5; D gene ambiguous. Input material: PBMCs. CDR3: CVTSDPNQPQNF. CDR3 sequence (DNA): TGTGTCACCAGTGATCCGAATCAGCCCCAGAATTTT.